These 22 T cell receptor beta chains were sequenced from one sample in a study of breast tumors, draining lymph nodes, adjacent tissues (dated by TCRdb to the mid-2010s). Libraries were constructed by multiplex PCR. TCRdb shows the sequencer as Illumina HiSeq 2000. TCRdb applied fastp at Q25 and MiXCR to the public reads, then kept only in-frame beta chains. One record per CDR3 amino acid sequence lists the most common genes and DNA. The sample table contains tens of thousands of distinct CDR3 sequences; only one count was recorded for under 50% of them. Of the sample, 10% is held by the ten largest clones. Sequencing was carried out using breast tumor tissue. The receptors stem from a female donor with breast cancer. Some clones in this sample may be carry-over from other donors' samples.

For this clonotype: At one end the junction does not follow the germline gene, possibly because of a read error. CDR3 DNA: TGTGCCAGCAGCTTAACAGGGGGGGGAAAAGTAGCTTCCTTT. Translating gives CASSLTGGGKVASF. The chain recombines TRBV9 with TRBJ1-1, with 8 bases identical to TRBD1. The CDR3 loop spans 14 amino acids. CDR1 is SGDLS, CDR2 YYNGEE, per germline.

This clonotype occurred many times. CDR3 region: CASSNDGQIQETQYF. DNA of the CDR3: TGTGCCAGCAGTAATGACGGACAGATCCAAGAGACCCAGTACTTC. The chain has TRBV27 and TRBJ2-5; D is possibly TRBD1 (6 bases). The V end was cut by 5 bases, the J end by 1 base, with 14 bases between. CDR1 is MNHEY and CDR2 is SMNVEV in the germline V gene (reference sequence). The CDR3 consists of 15 residues.

Regarding this clonotype: The limits of the CDR3 on the DNA are not certain, so only TCRdb's listed CDR3 is given. The J gene is TRBJ1-5, the V gene TRBV19; the DNA was not compared with TRBD1, the D call given in the table. The germline V gene has CDR1 LNHDA and CDR2 SQIVND (reference sequence). Ends included, the CDR3 has 24 residues. Here the CDR3 reads CAGKGLVLRAVLRDTGGGNQPQHF.

This rearrangement joins TRBV20-1 to TRBJ2-5; TRBD2 matches 15 bases. The CDR3 is 15 amino acids. The germline V gene has CDR1 DFQATT and CDR2 SNEGSKA (reference sequence). This CDR3 reads CSAEGLAGGQETQYF. The CDR3 DNA reads as TGCAGCGCGGAGGGACTAGCGGGAGGACAAGAGACCCAGTACTTC.

This clonotype was seen at least ten times. The rearrangement joins TRBV6-5 to TRBJ2-7; tentatively, D is TRBD1 or TRBD2 (5 bases each). The CDR3 is 14 amino acids. Trimming took 8 bases from V and 4 from J, leaving 18 bases between them. CDR1 and CDR2 (germline): MNHEY, SVGAGI. CDR3 nucleotide sequence: TGTGCCAGCGGAGGTTCTGACAGCTATTACGAGCAGTACTTC. This encodes CASGGSDSYYEQYF.

This clonotype has at least ten counts. The chain uses TRBV20-1 and TRBJ1-2; 7 nucleotides line up with TRBD1. The CDR3 has 14 amino acids. The germline V gene encodes CDR1 DFQATT and CDR2 SNEGSKA (reference sequence). After removal of 0 bases from V and 4 bases from J, the junction contained 5 bases not matched to a gene. In DNA, the CDR3 is TGCAGTGCTAGAGATCCGCGGGACAGCTATGGCTACACCTTC. Translating gives CSARDPRDSYGYTF.

V is TRBV7-9 and J is TRBJ2-1, with 13 bases identical to TRBD2. The junction had 6 bases not matched to a gene; V was cut back by 6 bases and J by 7 bases. Per the germline V gene, CDR1 is SEHNR and CDR2 is FQNEAQ (reference sequence). CDR3 size: 15 residues. CDR3 protein: CASRATSGRQNEQFF. The CDR3 DNA is TGTGCCAGCAGAGCGACTAGCGGGAGGCAAAATGAGCAGTTCTTC.

The chain couples TRBV5-1 to TRBJ1-2; 7 bases align to TRBD1. There are 16 residues in the CDR3. The germline gives CDR1 SGHRS, CDR2 YFSETQ. With V trimmed by 1 base and J by 7 bases, 13 bases remained unmatched. Written as DNA, the CDR3 is TGCGCCAGCAGCTTGTGTTGGGGACAGCTCAATACTGGCTACACCTTC. Its translation is CASSLCWGQLNTGYTF.

This clonotype has a count of ten or more. V is TRBV5-5 and J is TRBJ2-1; 10 bases fit TRBD1. The CDR3 contains 15 residues. Germline V lookup: CDR1 SGHKS, CDR2 YYEKEE (reference sequence). V trimming: 4 bases; J trimming: 3 bases; junction bases outside the gene matches: 4. For the CDR3, the DNA is TGTGCCAGCAGCATAGGACAGGGGGTCTACAATGAGCAGTTCTTC. It translates to CASSIGQGVYNEQFF.

This clonotype has at least ten counts. V gene TRBV5-1 combines with J gene TRBJ2-1; 7 bases align to TRBD2. This CDR3 has 15 amino acids. The J segment lost 5 bases and the V segment lost 4 bases, leaving 9 bases of the junction unmatched. Germline CDR1 reads SGHRS; CDR2 reads YFSETQ. CDR3: CASSDGLGGNNEQFF. CDR3 nucleotide sequence: TGCGCCAGCAGCGACGGACTCGGGGGGAACAATGAGCAGTTCTTC.

This clonotype was observed at least ten times. It may be a read error: a sequence one base away is much more abundant. The chain couples TRBV6-5 to TRBJ1-4, with no clear D. CDR3 length equals 15 residues. Trimming removed 5 bases at V and 0 bases at J, with 10 bases between. The germline CDR1 and CDR2 sequences are MNHEY and SVGAGI. Written as DNA, the CDR3 is TGTGCCAGCAGTCCCGATTACCCAACTAATGAAAAACTGTTTTTT. This translates into CASSPDYPTNEKLFF.

Ten or more counts support this clonotype. The V gene is TRBV14, the J gene TRBJ2-3; 12 nucleotides line up with TRBD2. Germline-derived CDR1 and CDR2 are SGHDN and FVKESK. V lost 2 bases and J lost 3; bases outside the gene matches: 6. This CDR3 contains 17 residues. CDR3 nucleotides: TGTGCCAGCAGCCAACCCACTAGCGGGAGGCCTACAGATACGCAGTATTTT. This translates into CASSQPTSGRPTDTQYF.

This clonotype was seen repeatedly, ten times or more. The chain joins TRBV25-1 to TRBJ2-3, with a tentative D call TRBD1 (5 bases). Germline CDR1 is MGHDK and CDR2 is SYGVNS. Trimming shortened V by 3 bases and J by 2 bases, and 9 bases separated the two germline ends. The CDR3 spans 14 residues. In DNA, the CDR3 is TGTGCCAGCAGTGACAGGGCCTACACAGATACGCAGTATTTT. This encodes CASSDRAYTDTQYF.

This clonotype was found many times. The rearrangement links TRBV6-1 to TRBJ2-7, with D perhaps TRBD2 (5 bases). The CDR3 extends over 15 amino acids. The germline V and J ends were trimmed by 5 bases and 4 bases, with 18 bases remaining between them. The germline V gene encodes CDR1 MNHNS and CDR2 SASEGT. The CDR3 loop reads CASSHDRTPPYEQYF. The CDR3 DNA is TGTGCCAGCAGTCACGACCGGACTCCCCCGTACGAGCAGTACTTC.

J is TRBJ1-1 and V is TRBV6-5; D is undetermined. Between the trimmed V and J ends, which lost 7 bases and 1 base, there was a span of 7 bases. This CDR3 spans 12 amino acids. The germline gives CDR1 MNHEY, CDR2 SVGAGI. The CDR3 nucleotides read TGTGCCAGCAACGAGGGGAACACTGAAGCTTTCTTT. This sequence encodes CASNEGNTEAFF.

Remarks on this clonotype: The conserved closing phenylalanine or tryptophan is absent in this CDR3, likely reflecting a read error. It is unclear where the CDR3 begins or ends on the DNA, so no DNA is shown, and the CDR3 is as TCRdb lists it. The chain recombines TRBV19 with TRBJ2-2; the D call of TRBD2 is as the table states it, not checked on the DNA. The germline V gene has CDR1 LNHDA and CDR2 SQIVND (reference sequence). Inclusive of both ends, the CDR3 amounts to 16 amino acids. The chain's CDR3 is CASKRASGRNTGERMS.

V gene TRBV20-1 combines with J gene TRBJ2-1; 10 positions agree with TRBD2. Germline loops: CDR1 DFQATT, CDR2 SNEGSKA (reference sequence). The length of the CDR3 is 13 residues. V gave up 7 bases and J gave up 8 bases; unmatched junction bases: 8. CDR3 DNA: TGCAGTGTTACACTAGCGGGATGGGATGAGCAGTTCTTC. Its protein is CSVTLAGWDEQFF.

Details on this clonotype: A much larger clone differs from this one at a single base, so this may be a read error. This sequence joins TRBV6-6 and TRBJ2-7, with D possibly being TRBD2 (5 bases). The germline V gene encodes CDR1 MNHNY and CDR2 SVGAGI (reference sequence). The ends were cut back, 11 bases at V and 2 bases at J, with 22 bases in the middle. The CDR3 loop spans 15 amino acids. DNA of the CDR3: TGTGCCGGCAAGCGGACGGACGCATTCGCCTACGAGCAGTACTTC. Residues: CAGKRTDAFAYEQYF.

The chain is built from TRBV6-2 or TRBV6-3 and TRBJ2-7; 7 bases are a match to TRBD2. Germline loops: CDR1 MNHEY, CDR2 SVGEGT. With V trimmed by 5 bases and J by 2 bases, 12 bases remained unmatched. This CDR3 comprises 16 residues. This chain's CDR3 is CASSHGSGGDPYEQYF. The CDR3 DNA sequence: TGTGCCAGCAGTCACGGGTCTGGGGGGGACCCCTACGAGCAGTACTTC.

This clonotype turned up a few times. The chain combines TRBV28 with TRBJ2-5; TRBD1 matches at 9 bases. The CDR3 extends over 14 amino acids. The V gene's germline CDR1 is MDHEN and CDR2 SYDVKM. V shed 6 bases, J shed 5 bases, and the junction held 7 bases outside the gene matches. The CDR3 nucleotides read TGTGCCAGCAGGGGGACAGGGACGGTGGAGACCCAGTACTTC. Protein sequence: CASRGTGTVETQYF.

This clonotype was observed many times. This chain joins TRBV27 and TRBJ1-6; D call uncertain. The CDR3 runs to 15 residues. Germline V gives CDR1 MNHEY, CDR2 SMNVEV (reference sequence). Trimming cost V 6 bases and J 1 base, with 10 bases left between them. Written as DNA, the CDR3 is TGTGCCAGCAGCCAGATTAGATCCTATAATTCACCCCTCCACTTT. As protein: CASSQIRSYNSPLHF.

At least ten counts were recorded for this clonotype. The chain uses TRBV7-8 and TRBJ2-1; 10 positions match TRBD2. V trimming: 0 bases; J trimming: 11 bases; junction bases outside the gene matches: 25. Looked up from germline, CDR1 is SGHVS and CDR2 is FQNEAQ. This CDR3 has 21 residues. This chain's CDR3 is CASSLALVASGSPLPPPQQFF. As DNA, the CDR3 is TGTGCCAGCAGCTTAGCGCTTGTCGCTAGCGGGAGTCCCCTGCCGCCCCCACAGCAGTTCTTC.